Described below is a single T cell receptor beta chain sequence and its context. Its antigen is not yet known. No per-base quality is available; no much larger clone lies one base away. The CDR3 runs 16 amino acids, cysteine and phenylalanine included. The DNA shown is the 48-base CDR3, in frame from base 1. The CDR1 and CDR2 encoded by the germline V gene are SGHTA and FQGNSA. V loses 2 bases of germline sequence and J loses 1 base, and the interval between the two ends is 13 bases. The trial excluded patients who had a history of autoimmune disease or who were on systemic immunosuppression. Peripheral blood for TCR sequencing was drawn from every dose cohort at baseline, at cycle 4 day 1 and at cycle 7 day 1. Samples were obtained from an open-label, multicenter, first-in-human phase I dose-escalation trial of ivuxolimab. The trial enrolled adults with locally advanced or metastatic head and neck squamous cell, hepatocellular, melanoma or renal cell carcinoma. Before TCR sequencing, CD4+ and CD8+ T cells were separately sorted from peripheral blood.

The sample is drawn from a study of OX40 agonist ivuxolimab in advanced cancers. Background for the entire study: Ivuxolimab, which targeted the costimulatory receptor OX40 (CD134), was an agonistic, fully human IgG2 monoclonal antibody. The paper covers the monotherapy dose-escalation part of the phase I ivuxolimab trial, which included N ≈ 50 patients. Partial responses occurred in three dose-escalation patients, of whom one had hepatocellular carcinoma and two had cutaneous melanoma. Patients were allowed to have had prior anti-PD-1, anti-PD-L1 or anti-CTLA-4 therapy, and 40% of the dose-escalation patients had been treated with checkpoint inhibitors. Peripheral TCRbeta sequencing was intended to test whether TCR sequence diversity was altered and clonal T-cell expansion was caused by ivuxolimab. Intravenous ivuxolimab was administered to patients every 2 weeks at six dose levels: 0.01, 0.1, 0.3, 1.5, 3 and 10 mg/kg. Of the approximately 53 patients in dose escalation, some 20 had hepatocellular carcinoma, around 15 had melanoma, 9 had renal cell carcinoma and 9 had head and neck cancer. In the dose-escalation cohort, more than 80% of patients were male, and the mean age was 60 years with a range of about 23 to 79.

What the authors observed across the whole study: The antigen specificity of the clonally expanded peripheral T cells was not determined. At doses of 0.1 to 3.0 mg/kg, clonal expansion of both CD4+ and CD8+ blood T cells was observed from baseline to week 6. In the 0.1-3.0 mg/kg groups, partial responders had among the lowest normalized peripheral clonal expansion, particularly in CD8+ T cells. After ivuxolimab, expanded clones were on average more numerous among CD8+ T cells than among CD4+ T cells. Low levels of normalized T-cell clonal expansion were also seen in some nonresponding patients.

Genomic DNA was extracted from sorted cells for sequencing of the TCRbeta CDR3 region. The immunoSEQ Assay was used to sequence the TCRbeta CDR3 regions. TCRdb re-hosts the immuneACCESS table, in-frame sequences only. Its copies lack some clones; in the studies checked, an unresolved V gene accounts for under half of them, and the cause for the rest is not known. The sample includes 65,000 to 80,000 clones, with 82% observed a single time. The biggest ten clones account for less than 7.5% of the sample. This receptor was taken from an adult with an advanced solid tumor such as melanoma, head and neck, liver or kidney cancer. Sequencing used CD4+ or CD8+ T cells sorted from blood, obtained in a trial of the OX40 agonist ivuxolimab. The sequence joins TRBV7-2 to TRBJ2-3; the D segment could be TRBD2, given 5 matching bases. The nucleotide sequence is TGTGCCAGCAGCTTACGCCCCATGGGAGGCACAGATACGCAGTATTTT. This gives the protein CASSLRPMGGTDTQYF.